The TCR beta chain under discussion was sequenced for a study of PD-L1 blockade in urothelial cancer. Study summary: Starting in about 2014, patients were given atezolizumab (1,200 mg intravenously every 3 weeks). About nine tenths of the roughly 29 patients comprised males who had bladder-origin urothelial cancer.

CDR3 length equals 14 residues. Using immunoSEQ multiplex PCR, the repertoire was profiled, and TCRdb retains in-frame clones only, with some absent. The sample carries 90,000 to 130,000 clones, around 93% recorded once. Time point defined: peripheral blood 6 weeks after treatment start. Here the sequenced sample was PBMCs, taken around atezolizumab (anti-PD-L1) treatment. This chain uses TRBV21-1 with TRBJ2-7; the table's D gene call, TRBD1, was not cross checked with the DNA. TRBV21-1 has pseudogene status. The source is a man aged 55 to 69 with urothelial cancer. The CDR3: CASSCRDRDYEQYF. CDR3 nucleotides: TGTGCCAGCAGCTGCCGGGACAGGGATTACGAGCAGTACTTC.